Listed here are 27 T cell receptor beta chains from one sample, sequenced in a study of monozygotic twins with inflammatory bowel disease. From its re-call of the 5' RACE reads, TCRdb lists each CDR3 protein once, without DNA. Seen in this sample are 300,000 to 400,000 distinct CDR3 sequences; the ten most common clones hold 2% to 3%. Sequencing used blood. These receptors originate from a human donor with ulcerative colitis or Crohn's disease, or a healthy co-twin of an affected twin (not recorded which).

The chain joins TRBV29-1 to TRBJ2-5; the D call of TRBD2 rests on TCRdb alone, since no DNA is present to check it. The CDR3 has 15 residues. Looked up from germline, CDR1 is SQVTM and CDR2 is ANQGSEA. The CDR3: CSVEVGSSGGGTQYF.

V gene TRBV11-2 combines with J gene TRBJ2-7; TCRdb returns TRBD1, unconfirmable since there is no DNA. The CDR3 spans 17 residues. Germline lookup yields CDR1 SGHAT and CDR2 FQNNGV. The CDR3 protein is CASSLILGFRDHYEQYF.

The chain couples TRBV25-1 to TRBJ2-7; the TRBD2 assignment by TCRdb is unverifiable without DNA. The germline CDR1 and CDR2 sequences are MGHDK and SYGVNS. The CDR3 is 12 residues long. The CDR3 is CASSAGRDEQYF.

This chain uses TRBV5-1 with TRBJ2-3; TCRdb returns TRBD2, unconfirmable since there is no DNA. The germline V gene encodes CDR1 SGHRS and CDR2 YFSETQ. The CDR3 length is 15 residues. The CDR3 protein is CASSMRAASGDTQYF.

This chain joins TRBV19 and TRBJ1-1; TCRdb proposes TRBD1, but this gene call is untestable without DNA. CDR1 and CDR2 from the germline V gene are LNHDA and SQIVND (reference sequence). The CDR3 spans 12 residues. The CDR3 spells CASNQGALEAFF.

CDR3: CASSLRRGTYSYEQYF. V usage is TRBV12-3 or TRBV12-4 and J usage is TRBJ2-7; TCRdb selects TRBD1, and the lack of DNA leaves this call unchecked. This CDR3 comprises 16 residues.

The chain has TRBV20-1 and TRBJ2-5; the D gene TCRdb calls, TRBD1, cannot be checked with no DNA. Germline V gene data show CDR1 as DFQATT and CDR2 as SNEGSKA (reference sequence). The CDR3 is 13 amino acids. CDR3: CSARSGGTETQYF.

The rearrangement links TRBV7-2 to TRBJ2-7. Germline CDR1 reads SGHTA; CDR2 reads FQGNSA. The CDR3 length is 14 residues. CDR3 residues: CASSLALASSEQYF. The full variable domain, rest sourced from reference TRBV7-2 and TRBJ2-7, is GAGVSQSPSNKVTEKGKDVELRCDPISGHTALYWYRQSLGQGLEFLIYFQGNSAPDKSGLPSDRFSAERTGGSVSTLTIQRTQQEDSAVYLCASSLALASSEQYFGPGTRLTVT.

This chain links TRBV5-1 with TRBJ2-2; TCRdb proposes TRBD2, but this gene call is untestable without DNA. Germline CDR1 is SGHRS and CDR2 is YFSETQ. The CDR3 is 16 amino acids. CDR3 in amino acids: CASSSRDSEGTGELFF.

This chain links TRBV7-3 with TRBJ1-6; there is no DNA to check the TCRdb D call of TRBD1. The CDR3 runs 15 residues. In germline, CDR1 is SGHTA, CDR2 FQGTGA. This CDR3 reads CASSLRQGAESPLHF. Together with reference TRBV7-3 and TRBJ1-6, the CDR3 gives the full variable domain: GAGVSQTPSNKVTEKGKYVELRCDPISGHTALYWYRQSLGQGPEFLIYFQGTGAADDSGLPNDRFFAVRPEGSVSTLKIQRTERGDSAVYLCASSLRQGAESPLHFGNGTRLTVT.

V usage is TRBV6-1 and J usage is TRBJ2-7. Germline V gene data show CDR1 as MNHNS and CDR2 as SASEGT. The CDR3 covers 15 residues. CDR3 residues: CASSENRMGSYEQYF.

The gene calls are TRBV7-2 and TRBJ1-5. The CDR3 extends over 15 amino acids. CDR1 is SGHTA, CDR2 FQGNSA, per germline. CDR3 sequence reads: CASSLVGQLNQPQHF.

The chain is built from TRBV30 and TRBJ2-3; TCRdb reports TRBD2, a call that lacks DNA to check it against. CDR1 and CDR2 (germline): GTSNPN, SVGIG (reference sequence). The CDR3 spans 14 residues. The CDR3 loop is CAWSTRGGTDTQYF. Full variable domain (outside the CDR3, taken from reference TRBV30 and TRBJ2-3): SQTIHQWPATLVQPVGSPLSLECTVEGTSNPNLYWYRQAAGRGLQLLFYSVGIGQISSEVPQNLSASRPQDRQFILSSKKLLLSDSGFYLCAWSTRGGTDTQYFGPGTRLTVL.

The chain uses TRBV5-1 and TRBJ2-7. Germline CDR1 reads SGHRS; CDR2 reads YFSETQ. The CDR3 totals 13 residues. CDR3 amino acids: CASSSVSSYAQYF.

The CDR3 protein is CASSGTAFSSGANVLTF. The chain links TRBV5-1 to TRBJ2-6; TCRdb proposes TRBD1, but this gene call is untestable without DNA. CDR3 length equals 17 residues. The germline V gene encodes CDR1 SGHRS and CDR2 YFSETQ.

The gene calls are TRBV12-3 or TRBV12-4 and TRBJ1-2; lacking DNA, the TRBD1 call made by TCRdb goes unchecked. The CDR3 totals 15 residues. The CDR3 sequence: CASRIQGTGNYGYTF.

CDR3: CASSKGRGMGEQYF. J is TRBJ2-7 and V is TRBV28; the D call of TRBD1 rests on TCRdb alone, since no DNA is present to check it. Per the germline V gene, CDR1 is MDHEN and CDR2 is SYDVKM. CDR3 length equals 14 residues.

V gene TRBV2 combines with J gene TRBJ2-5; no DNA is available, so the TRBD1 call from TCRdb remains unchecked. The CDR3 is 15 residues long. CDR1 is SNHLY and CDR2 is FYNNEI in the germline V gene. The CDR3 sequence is CATKSDRGRQETQYF.

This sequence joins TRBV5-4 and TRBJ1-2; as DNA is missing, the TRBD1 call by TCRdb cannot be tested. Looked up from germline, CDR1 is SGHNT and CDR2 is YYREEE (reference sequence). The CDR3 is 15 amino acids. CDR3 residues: CASSLGQTGAYGYTF.

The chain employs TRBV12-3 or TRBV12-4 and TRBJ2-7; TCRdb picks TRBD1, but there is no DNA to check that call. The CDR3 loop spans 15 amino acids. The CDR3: CASSFRPFDRGEQYF.

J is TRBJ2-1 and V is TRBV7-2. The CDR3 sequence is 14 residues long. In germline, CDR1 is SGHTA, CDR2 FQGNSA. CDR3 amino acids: CASSLARIGDEQFF.

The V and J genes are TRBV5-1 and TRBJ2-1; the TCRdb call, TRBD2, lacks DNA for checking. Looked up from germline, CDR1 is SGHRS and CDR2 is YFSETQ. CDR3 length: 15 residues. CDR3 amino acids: CASSGSGGVSNEQFF.

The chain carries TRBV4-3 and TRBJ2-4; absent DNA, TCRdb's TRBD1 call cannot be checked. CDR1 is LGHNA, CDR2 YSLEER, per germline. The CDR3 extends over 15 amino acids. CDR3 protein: CASSQGTGWVNIQYF.

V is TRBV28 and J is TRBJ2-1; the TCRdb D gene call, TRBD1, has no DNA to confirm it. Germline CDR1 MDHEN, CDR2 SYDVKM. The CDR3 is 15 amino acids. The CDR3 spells CASRTGGTGYNEQFF.

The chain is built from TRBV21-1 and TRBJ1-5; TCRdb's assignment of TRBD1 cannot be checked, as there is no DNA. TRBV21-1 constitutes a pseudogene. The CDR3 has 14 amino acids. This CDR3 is CASSKDQGEQPQHF.

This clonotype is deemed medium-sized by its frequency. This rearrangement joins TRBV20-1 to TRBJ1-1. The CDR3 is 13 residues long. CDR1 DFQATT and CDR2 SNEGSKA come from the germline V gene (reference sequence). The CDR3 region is CSAPSILATEAFF.

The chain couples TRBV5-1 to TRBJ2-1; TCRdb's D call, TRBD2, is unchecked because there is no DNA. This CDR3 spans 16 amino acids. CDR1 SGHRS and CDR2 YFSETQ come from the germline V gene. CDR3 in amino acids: CASARRATELYNEQFF.